These 20 T cell receptor beta chains were all obtained from the same sample, sequenced in a study of cytomegalovirus exposure and HLA in healthy donors. Libraries were prepared by immunoSEQ multiplex PCR; TCRdb keeps only in-frame clonotypes and omits some of them. The table shows some 310,000 clones, with around 90% occurring only once. Source material: PBMCs. The receptors derive from a man aged 25-40 years in good health and CMV-seronegative.

This clone was detected only once. The chain combines TRBV7-6 with TRBJ2-1; D is possibly TRBD2 (6 bases). The CDR3 has 18 residues. CDR1 SGHVS and CDR2 FNYEAQ come from the germline V gene. Trimming pared 4 bases from V and 0 bases from J, leaving 19 bases between. CDR3: CASSSPGVAEGSYNEQFF. CDR3 coding DNA: TGTGCCAGCAGCTCTCCGGGGGTAGCGGAAGGCTCCTACAATGAGCAGTTCTTC.

The CDR3 coding sequence is TGTGCCAGCAGCCCGTCGGGACAGGGAACAGCTTTCTTT. As protein: CASSPSGQGTAFF. The J gene is TRBJ1-1, the V gene TRBV11-3; the match to TRBD1 covers 9 bases. Germline V gives CDR1 SGHNT, CDR2 YENEEA. Unmatched junction bases numbered 8, after V lost 5 bases and J lost 10 bases. The CDR3 consists of 13 residues.

The CDR3 spells CASSLLSPDRSETQYF. CDR3 coding DNA: TGCGCCAGCAGCTTGTTATCCCCGGACAGATCGGAGACCCAGTACTTC. The chain couples TRBV5-1 to TRBJ2-5, with a tentative D call TRBD1 (6 bases). CDR3 length: 16 amino acids. CDR1 and CDR2 from the germline V gene are SGHRS and YFSETQ. V lost 1 base to trimming and J lost 5 bases, with 18 bases between them.

The chain uses TRBV7-8 and TRBJ2-2, with D perhaps TRBD1 (6 bases). Germline V gene lookup returns CDR1 SGHVS and CDR2 FQNEAQ. The CDR3 runs 12 residues. Trimming cost V 10 bases and J 6 bases, with 12 bases left between them. The CDR3 here is CATQGLAGELFF. In DNA form, the CDR3 reads TGTGCCACCCAGGGGTTGGCCGGGGAGCTGTTTTTT.

Notes on this clone: Other DNA sequences in the sample encode the same CDR3. The rearrangement uses TRBV6-5 and TRBJ2-7; 8 nucleotides line up with TRBD1. The CDR3 sequence is 12 residues long. The germline gives CDR1 MNHEY, CDR2 SVGAGI. Trimming removed 6 bases from V and 4 bases from J; junction bases left unmatched: 2. The CDR3 DNA reads as TGTGCCAGCAGCTACAGGGGGTACGAGCAGTACTTC. Translating gives CASSYRGYEQYF.

This clone occurred once. A junction end diverges from the germline sequence, so it may reflect a read error. The gene calls are TRBV7-2 and TRBJ2-7, with 7 bases aligning to TRBD2. This CDR3 is 13 amino acids long. The V gene's germline CDR1 is SGHTA and CDR2 FQGNSA. The CDR3: CASRMGGSSEQYF. As DNA, the CDR3 is TGTGCCAGCCGTATGGGGGGGTCCTCCGAGCAGTACTTC. The full variable domain, completed using reference TRBV7-2 and TRBJ2-7, is GAGVSQSPSNKVTEKGKDVELRCDPISGHTALYWYRQSLGQGLEFLIYFQGNSAPDKSGLPSDRFSAERTGGSVSTLTIQRTQQEDSAVYLCASRMGGSSEQYFGPGTRLTVT.

The rearrangement joins TRBV6-1 to TRBJ1-5; possible D gene TRBD1, 6 bases. The CDR3 extends over 15 amino acids. V was pared by 2 bases and J by 3 bases, with 11 bases between. Looked up from germline, CDR1 is MNHNS and CDR2 is SASEGT. CDR3 sequence (DNA): TGTGCCAGCAGTGAAACAGGGTGGAACAATCAGCCCCAGCATTTT. It is translated as CASSETGWNNQPQHF.

This chain's CDR3 is CASSQVTRQGRETQYF. Here the CDR3 DNA reads TGCGCCAGCAGCCAAGTTACCCGACAGGGGCGCGAGACCCAGTACTTC. This rearrangement joins TRBV4-1 to TRBJ2-5, with 8 bases lining up with TRBD1. J was trimmed by 5 bases and V by 1 base; bases with no gene match: 9. The germline V gene encodes CDR1 MGHRA and CDR2 YSYEKL. This CDR3 has 16 residues.

The chain is built from TRBV6-5 and TRBJ2-1, with TRBD2 identical over 7 bases. V lost 7 bases to trimming and J lost 9 bases; unmatched junction nucleotides: 15. From germline, CDR1 is MNHEY and CDR2 SVGAGI. The CDR3 contains 15 residues. CDR3 sequence: CASTPTGGLFTEQFF. Here the CDR3 DNA reads TGTGCCAGCACTCCAACGGGGGGACTTTTCACTGAGCAGTTCTTC.

This clone was detected once. V gene TRBV7-7 combines with J gene TRBJ2-5, with 15 nucleotides matching TRBD2. This CDR3 region has 17 residues. Germline CDR1 is SSHAT and CDR2 is FNYEAQ (reference sequence). Trimming cost V 8 bases and J 4 bases; bases outside gene matches: 11. The CDR3 region is CASSRRTSGGAGETQYF. In DNA, the CDR3 is TGTGCCAGCTCCAGGAGGACTAGCGGGGGGGCTGGAGAGACCCAGTACTTC.

The chain employs TRBV19 and TRBJ2-5; maybe TRBD1 (6 bases). Germline lookup yields CDR1 LNHDA and CDR2 SQIVND (reference sequence). V lost 5 bases and J lost 9, with 16 bases in between. The CDR3 spans 13 residues. The CDR3 is CASSPDRIGPQYF. CDR3 DNA: TGTGCCAGTAGTCCAGACAGGATTGGGCCCCAGTACTTC.

The sample holds a few counts of this clone. The J gene is TRBJ1-2, the V gene TRBV11-2; D call uncertain. V was pared by 1 base and J by 5 bases, with 5 bases between. The CDR3 has 12 residues. In germline, CDR1 is SGHAT, CDR2 FQNNGV. CDR3 DNA: TGTGCCAGCAGCTTAGGCCAGTATGGCTACACCTTC. Its protein is CASSLGQYGYTF.

The chain joins TRBV29-1 to TRBJ1-2; D might be TRBD1 (6 bases). The germline V gene encodes CDR1 SQVTM and CDR2 ANQGSEA. The CDR3 consists of 13 residues. The V end was cut by 7 bases, the J end by 2 bases, with 14 bases between. CDR3 sequence reads: CSALAGTNYGYTF. The DNA for the CDR3 is TGCAGCGCATTAGCCGGGACAAACTATGGCTACACCTTC.

The chain employs TRBV6-1 and TRBJ2-2; TRBD1 might be the D (6 bases). Trimming took off 6 bases at V and 3 bases at J, with 14 bases between the two ends. The CDR3 loop spans 15 amino acids. CDR1 and CDR2 (germline): MNHNS, SASEGT. The CDR3 region has the DNA TGTGCCAGCAGCGAGGGGGAATTGGACACCGGGGAGCTGTTTTTT. Protein product: CASSEGELDTGELFF.

The chain carries TRBV27 and TRBJ2-2, with TRBD2 matching 8 bases. V lost 3 bases, J lost 5 bases, and 8 bases stayed unmatched. The germline gives CDR1 MNHEY, CDR2 SMNVEV (reference sequence). The CDR3 is 16 amino acids. In DNA, the CDR3 is TGTGCCAGCAGTTTTTTGACGGGACTAGATACCGGGGAGCTGTTTTTT. Amino acids: CASSFLTGLDTGELFF.

This clone has a single count. This rearrangement joins TRBV2 to TRBJ2-3; perhaps TRBD2 as D (5 bases). CDR3 length: 14 amino acids. Germline-derived CDR1 and CDR2 are SNHLY and FYNNEI. Trimming removed 6 bases from V and 10 bases from J, with 20 bases in between. The CDR3 DNA sequence: TGTGCCAGCAGACGGATTTCTAGCTCCCCACCGCAGTATTTT. This encodes CASRRISSSPPQYF.

This clone showed up just a few times. The chain couples TRBV29-1 to TRBJ1-2; 7 nucleotides align to TRBD1. From germline, CDR1 is SQVTM and CDR2 ANQGSEA. CDR3 length equals 12 residues. Trimming at V came to 8 bases and at J to 4 bases, leaving 7 bases not matched to a gene. This CDR3 reads CSTDRDGYGYTF. CDR3 bases: TGCAGCACTGACAGGGACGGCTATGGCTACACCTTC.

This chain links TRBV10-2 with TRBJ1-5; a weak D match, TRBD1 (6 bases). Trimming pared 0 bases from V and 1 base from J, leaving 16 bases between. The germline CDR1 and CDR2 sequences are WSHSY and SAAADI. The CDR3 is made up of 18 amino acids. The CDR3 loop reads CASSESLAGGGSNQPQHF. CDR3 coding DNA: TGCGCCAGCAGTGAGTCTTTGGCTGGGGGCGGCAGCAATCAGCCCCAGCATTTT.

This clone has just a few counts. The chain employs TRBV13 and TRBJ2-7, with D possibly matching TRBD2 (6 bases). Trimming left V 6 bases short and J 5 bases short, with 14 bases between. CDR3 length: 13 residues. Germline values: CDR1 PRHDT, CDR2 FYEKMQ (reference sequence). CDR3 bases: TGTGCCAGCAGTAAAGAGGGAGGCCACGAGCAGTACTTC. Amino acid sequence: CASSKEGGHEQYF.

The genes are TRBV6-5 and TRBJ2-4; D is unresolved. Trimming took 2 bases from V and 6 from J, leaving 11 bases between them. Per the germline V gene, CDR1 is MNHEY and CDR2 is SVGAGI. The CDR3 contains 14 residues. Here the CDR3 reads CASSYELGLNIQYF. CDR3 coding DNA: TGTGCCAGCAGTTACGAGCTAGGTCTAAACATTCAGTACTTC.